The 32 T cell receptor beta chains listed next were all sequenced from one sample in a study of molecular identifiers for immune sequencing clone quantification. TCRdb fed the PCR reads into MiXCR, producing one record per CDR3 protein. The table records about 510,000 distinct CDR3 sequences, about 26% of them present only once. The source material was naive CD8+ T cells from blood, with Jurkat cell RNA spiked in. The subset is: FACS-sorted CD8+CD4-CCR7+CD45RA+ naive T cells. Receptor source: a human donor in good health. Some libraries in this study had Jurkat cell RNA spiked in.

This clonotype has only a few counts. The chain couples TRBV12-3 or TRBV12-4 to TRBJ1-5; D is perhaps TRBD1 (6 bases). The V gene lost 6 bases and the J gene lost 9 bases, with 18 bases spanning the gap. The CDR3 has 14 residues. The DNA of the CDR3 is TGTGCCAGCAGCCCACAGGGAATGGAAGGGCCCCAGCATTTT. Its translation: CASSPQGMEGPQHF.

This clonotype has only one observation. CDR3: CASSLRYSPLALHF. As DNA, the CDR3 is TGTGCCAGCAGCTTAAGATACAGCCCCTTGGCCCTCCACTTT. This rearrangement joins TRBV7-3 to TRBJ1-6, with unresolved D. CDR1 SGHTA and CDR2 FQGTGA come from the germline V gene. CDR3 length equals 14 residues. V lost 1 base to trimming and J lost 14 bases, with 15 bases between them.

The rearrangement links TRBV12-3 or TRBV12-4 to TRBJ2-1; TRBD2 agrees at 9 bases. CDR3 size: 15 residues. After removal of 3 bases from V and 2 bases from J, the junction contained 2 bases not matched to a gene. The CDR3 sequence is CASSFGGGAYNEQFF. CDR3 sequence (DNA): TGTGCCAGCAGTTTTGGCGGGGGGGCCTACAATGAGCAGTTCTTC.

This clonotype occurred a few times. V usage is TRBV28 and J usage is TRBJ2-1, with D hard to call. This CDR3 contains 14 residues. Deletions cut 3 bases from V and 2 bases from J, with 8 bases between. The V gene's germline CDR1 is MDHEN and CDR2 SYDVKM. CDR3 coding DNA: TGTGCCAGCAGTTTCCGAGGTACCTACAATGAGCAGTTCTTC. Residues: CASSFRGTYNEQFF.

This clonotype occurred a few times. This rearrangement joins TRBV6-1 to TRBJ2-5; no definite D call. V was pared by 6 bases and J by 5 bases, with 22 bases between. Germline values: CDR1 MNHNS, CDR2 SASEGT. The CDR3 extends over 16 amino acids. CDR3 bases: TGTGCCAGCAGCCCCGGGCCCGATCATGTTTGGGAGACCCAGTACTTC. Its translation: CASSPGPDHVWETQYF.

The rearrangement joins TRBV4-3 to TRBJ2-7; TRBD2 matches 7 bases. Trimming cost V 0 bases and J 1 base; bases outside gene matches: 9. Germline assignment: CDR1 LGHNA and CDR2 YSLEER. CDR3 length: 17 residues. The CDR3 region is CASSQDPAGDLSYEQYF. The CDR3 nucleotides read TGCGCCAGCAGCCAAGATCCGGCGGGAGACTTGTCCTACGAGCAGTACTTC.

This clonotype was picked up many times. The chain uses TRBV4-3 and TRBJ2-7; D is uncertain. The CDR3 consists of 14 residues. Germline V gene lookup returns CDR1 LGHNA and CDR2 YSLEER. V gave up 4 bases and J gave up 2 bases, with 12 bases separating them. CDR3 in amino acids: CASSPGLTAYEQYF. The CDR3 DNA follows: TGCGCCAGCAGCCCTGGTCTTACAGCCTACGAGCAGTACTTC.

This clonotype has more than one count but fewer than ten. V gene TRBV6-1 combines with J gene TRBJ1-5; D not certain. The V end was cut by 4 bases, the J end by 4 bases, with 14 bases between. In germline, CDR1 is MNHNS, CDR2 SASEGT. The CDR3 loop spans 15 amino acids. CDR3 DNA sequence: TGTGCCAGCAGTGGGAGGGAGGCAGTTAATCAGCCCCAGCATTTT. Encoded protein: CASSGREAVNQPQHF.

V and J are TRBV20-1 and TRBJ2-5; TRBD1 matches 7 bases. The V gene end was trimmed by 5 bases and the J gene end by 0 bases; junction bases not matched to a gene: 9. CDR3 length: 15 amino acids. CDR1 DFQATT and CDR2 SNEGSKA come from the germline V gene (reference sequence). This CDR3 reads CSAVDRRGYQETQYF. CDR3 DNA: TGCAGTGCTGTGGACAGGCGCGGGTACCAAGAGACCCAGTACTTC.

The sample holds many counts of this clonotype. J is TRBJ2-1 and V is TRBV5-1; 13 bases are a match to TRBD2. The ends lost 1 base at V and 7 bases at J; junction bases unmatched: 11. Germline V gene lookup returns CDR1 SGHRS and CDR2 YFSETQ. This CDR3 spans 18 amino acids. CDR3 coding DNA: TGCGCCAGCAGCTTGCTCAACCCCGGGACTAGCGGGGCAAATGAGCAGTTCTTC. Translating gives CASSLLNPGTSGANEQFF.

V gene TRBV12-3 or TRBV12-4 combines with J gene TRBJ1-1; D not certain. Trimming removed 1 base from V and 4 bases from J, with 10 bases in between. The CDR3 spans 14 residues. CDR3: CASSLGLWGTEAFF. The CDR3 region has the DNA TGTGCCAGCAGTTTAGGGCTGTGGGGCACTGAAGCTTTCTTT.

Only one count was recorded for this clonotype. Just one base apart from a much larger clone, this may be a read error. The chain has TRBV5-8 and TRBJ2-3; 8 bases match TRBD2. Trimming removed 0 bases from V and 2 bases from J; junction bases left unmatched: 5. The V gene's germline CDR1 is SGHTS and CDR2 YDEGEE. This CDR3 is 16 amino acids long. DNA for the CDR3: TGTGCCAGCAGCTTGGGACTAGCGACTAACACAGATACGCAGTATTTT. This encodes CASSLGLATNTDTQYF.

This clonotype was found many times. CDR3 DNA: TGTGCCAGCAGCTTGGCTCAGGGGAGGCAGTATTTT. Translated: CASSLAQGRQYF. The chain is built from TRBV5-4 and TRBJ2-3, with a weak D call TRBD1 (6 bases). CDR1 is SGHNT and CDR2 is YYREEE in the germline V gene (reference sequence). Trimming pared 0 bases from V and 11 bases from J, leaving 10 bases between. This CDR3 is 12 amino acids long.

In this sample, this clonotype turned up many times. V gene TRBV5-7 combines with J gene TRBJ1-1; D uncertain. TRBV5-7 is an ORF for which the function is uncertain. Trimming took 2 bases from V and 1 from J, leaving 9 bases between them. This CDR3 has 14 residues. CDR3 amino acids: CASSFGSWNTEAFF. The CDR3 DNA is TGTGCCAGCAGCTTCGGTAGTTGGAACACTGAAGCTTTCTTT.

In this sample, this clonotype turned up a few times. The rearrangement links TRBV7-2 to TRBJ2-1; 9 bases fit TRBD2. The CDR3 extends over 15 amino acids. Looked up from germline, CDR1 is SGHTA and CDR2 is FQGNSA. J was trimmed by 3 bases and V by 3 bases; bases with no gene match: 3. The CDR3 protein is CASSFASGDYNEQFF. DNA for the CDR3: TGTGCCAGCAGCTTTGCTAGCGGGGACTACAATGAGCAGTTCTTC.

Of note for this clonotype: A single base separates this from a much larger clone, so it may be a read error. J is TRBJ2-3 and V is TRBV7-6; no definite D call. The CDR3 length is 13 residues. CDR1 and CDR2 from the germline V gene are SGHVS and FNYEAQ. CDR3 amino acids: CASSLVFADAQYF. The CDR3 nucleotides read TGTGCCAGCAGCTTAGTCTTCGCAGATGCGCAGTATTTT.

The V call is TRBV3-1, the J call TRBJ2-3; D unclear. Trimming removed 0 bases from V and 0 bases from J, with 13 bases in between. The CDR3 loop spans 17 amino acids. Germline V gives CDR1 LGHDT, CDR2 YNNKEL (reference sequence). CDR3 sequence reads: CASSQERSVRSTDTQYF. The CDR3 DNA sequence: TGTGCCAGCAGCCAAGAGAGGTCGGTCAGAAGCACAGATACGCAGTATTTT.

This clonotype appeared many times. This chain joins TRBV20-1 and TRBJ1-1; TRBD1 is a possible D gene (5 bases). The CDR3 loop spans 14 amino acids. Germline assignment: CDR1 DFQATT and CDR2 SNEGSKA (reference sequence). V gave up 6 bases and J gave up 2 bases, with 16 bases separating them. Written as DNA, the CDR3 is TGCAGTGCGGCGTATCATCGGGGCAACACTGAAGCTTTCTTT. Translation gives CSAAYHRGNTEAFF.

V usage is TRBV20-1 and J usage is TRBJ2-7, with TRBD2 identical over 9 bases. CDR3 size: 16 residues. CDR1 and CDR2 (germline): DFQATT, SNEGSKA (reference sequence). V shed 0 bases, J shed 7 bases, and the junction held 13 bases outside the gene matches. CDR3 amino acids: CSAREVAGGNILEQYF. CDR3 sequence (DNA): TGCAGTGCTAGAGAAGTGGCGGGAGGGAATATCTTGGAGCAGTACTTC.

The chain uses TRBV9 and TRBJ2-5; D is unresolved. CDR1 is SGDLS, CDR2 YYNGEE, per germline. The V gene lost 4 bases and the J gene lost 0 bases, with 19 bases spanning the gap. The CDR3 totals 17 residues. DNA of the CDR3: TGTGCCAGCAGCCCGACCTCGCCGGAAATCTACCAAGAGACCCAGTACTTC. It codes for CASSPTSPEIYQETQYF.

On this clonotype: A much larger clone lies one base from this, so it may be a read error. This chain connects TRBV9 to TRBJ2-1; 11 nucleotides agree with TRBD2. Germline V gives CDR1 SGDLS, CDR2 YYNGEE. This CDR3 comprises 15 residues. CDR3 residues: CASSPGTSGHNAQFF. The CDR3 region has the DNA TGTGCCAGCAGCCCGGGGACTAGCGGCCACAATGCGCAGTTCTTC.

This clonotype occurred a few times. The rearrangement uses TRBV3-1 and TRBJ2-5, with D tentatively TRBD2 (6 bases). The germline CDR1 and CDR2 sequences are LGHDT and YNNKEL (reference sequence). Between the trimmed V and J ends, which lost 0 bases and 5 bases, there was a span of 16 bases. The CDR3 runs 16 residues. Here the CDR3 reads CASSQDLAGREETQYF. The CDR3 DNA reads TGTGCCAGCAGCCAAGATCTTGCGGGACGGGAGGAGACCCAGTACTTC.

This clonotype was seen a handful of times. The chain uses TRBV19 and TRBJ2-4; no firm D call. Germline CDR1 LNHDA, CDR2 SQIVND (reference sequence). V dropped 5 bases and J dropped 2 bases, with 16 bases sitting between them. This CDR3 contains 16 residues. CDR3 region: CASSFGARSSKNIQYF. In DNA form, the CDR3 reads TGTGCCAGTAGTTTCGGAGCGCGGTCGTCCAAAAACATTCAGTACTTC.

This chain links TRBV27 with TRBJ1-1; D is ambiguous. Germline lookup yields CDR1 MNHEY and CDR2 SMNVEV (reference sequence). The length of the CDR3 is 14 residues. Trimming removed 2 bases from V and 3 bases from J, with 10 bases in between. The CDR3 reads CASSLGSFDTEAFF. In nucleotides, the CDR3 is TGTGCCAGCAGTTTAGGGAGTTTCGACACTGAAGCTTTCTTT.

This clonotype was seen only a few times. The chain uses TRBV12-5 and TRBJ2-3; D unclear. This CDR3 contains 14 residues. The V end lost 1 base, the J end lost 1 base, and 6 bases lay between the germline ends. Germline assignment: CDR1 LGHNT and CDR2 FRNRAP. CDR3 sequence reads: CASGLDTRTDTQYF. The DNA of the CDR3 is TGTGCTAGTGGTTTGGACACCCGCACAGATACGCAGTATTTT.

The chain couples TRBV4-1 to TRBJ1-6; no firm D call. V dropped 1 base and J dropped 13 bases, with 11 bases sitting between them. The V gene's germline CDR1 is MGHRA and CDR2 YSYEKL. The CDR3 is 13 residues long. Here the CDR3 DNA reads TGCGCCAGCAGCCAAGTACAGACCGATCCCCTCCACTTT. Translating gives CASSQVQTDPLHF.

This clonotype showed up just a few times. The chain joins TRBV5-1 to TRBJ2-1; TRBD1 matches at 7 bases. Per germline, CDR1 SGHRS and CDR2 YFSETQ. The CDR3 spans 14 residues. J gave up 9 bases and V 4 bases, and 10 bases lay outside the gene matches. The CDR3 DNA sequence: TGCGCCAGCAGCCTATCGACAGGGACCCCTGAGCAGTTCTTC. Its protein is CASSLSTGTPEQFF. The full variable domain, completed using reference TRBV5-1 and TRBJ2-1, is KAGVTQTPRYLIKTRGQQVTLSCSPISGHRSVSWYQQTPGQGLQFLFEYFSETQRNKGNFPGRFSGRQFSNSRSEMNVSTLELGDSALYLCASSLSTGTPEQFFGPGTRLTVL.

CDR3 nucleotides: TGTGCCAGCAGCGCGCGAGGGAGGGACACAGATACGCAGTATTTT. Translating it yields CASSARGRDTDTQYF. V gene TRBV28 combines with J gene TRBJ2-3; 7 nucleotides align to TRBD2. V gave up 6 bases and J gave up 2 bases; unmatched junction bases: 8. The CDR3 loop spans 15 amino acids. The germline CDR1 and CDR2 sequences are MDHEN and SYDVKM.

The V and J genes are TRBV7-9 and TRBJ2-5; 7 nucleotides match TRBD2. V gave up 1 base and J gave up 1 base; unmatched junction bases: 12. Germline V lookup: CDR1 SEHNR, CDR2 FQNEAQ (reference sequence). The CDR3 is made up of 18 amino acids. Here the CDR3 reads CASSLVYLGEGPQETQYF. CDR3 sequence (DNA): TGTGCCAGCAGCTTAGTCTATTTGGGGGAGGGCCCCCAAGAGACCCAGTACTTC.

This clonotype was counted ten times or more. This chain connects TRBV9 to TRBJ1-5, with 9 positions matching TRBD1. Germline CDR1 SGDLS, CDR2 YYNGEE. J lost 8 bases, V lost 4 bases, and 7 bases had no gene match. The CDR3 loop spans 14 amino acids. The chain's CDR3 is CASSLTGGGEPQHF. CDR3 DNA: TGTGCCAGCAGCTTGACAGGGGGTGGTGAGCCCCAGCATTTT.

This clonotype has more than one count but fewer than ten. This sequence joins TRBV30 and TRBJ1-5, with D perhaps matching TRBD1 (5 bases). The CDR3 length is 15 residues. Germline CDR1 GTSNPN, CDR2 SVGIG (reference sequence). Trimming removed 0 bases at V and 3 bases at J, with 12 bases between. CDR3 residues: CAWSVRQNDNQPQHF. In nucleotides, the CDR3 is TGTGCCTGGAGTGTACGACAGAATGACAATCAGCCCCAGCATTTT. The full variable domain, with the rest looked up from reference TRBV30 and TRBJ1-5, is SQTIHQWPATLVQPVGSPLSLECTVEGTSNPNLYWYRQAAGRGLQLLFYSVGIGQISSEVPQNLSASRPQDRQFILSSKKLLLSDSGFYLCAWSVRQNDNQPQHFGDGTRLSIL.

This clonotype was observed a few times. The chain has TRBV7-6 and TRBJ2-7, with D tentatively TRBD2 (6 bases). With 5 bases removed from V and 2 bases from J, the gap between germline ends came to 10 bases. The CDR3 runs to 13 residues. Germline V gives CDR1 SGHVS, CDR2 FNYEAQ. The DNA for the CDR3 is TGTGCCAGCAGCCCGGGGGTAACCTACGAGCAGTACTTC. This encodes CASSPGVTYEQYF.